This TCR beta chain stems from a study of T cell repertoires in cytomegalovirus infection (dated by TCRdb to the late 2010s). Study-wide context: Because public TCR beta signatures pointed to carriage of CMV infection together with the matching HLA type, the HLA type of each donor mattered for the analysis. General findings and caveats noted by the study authors: Cumulative frequency of public TCR beta family members discriminated carriers of CMV infection plus the relevant HLA type in this cohort and an independent 352-donor cohort. The ex vivo response was dominated by HLA-C-restricted CMV-specific TCR beta clonotypes, which also provided the single most frequent clonotype in two of eight donors.

TCRdb shows the sequencer as Illumina HiSeq 1500. TCRdb trimmed public reads at Q25 via fastp, called clones via MiXCR and kept in-frame beta chains. Duplicate CDR3 protein sequences are folded into a single record with the most common DNA and genes. For this sample the table gives hundreds of thousands of distinct CDR3 sequences, of which about a sixth were detected only once. The ten largest clones take up 9.5% to 15% of the sample. Germline trimming amounts to 5 bases on V and 7 bases on J, with 14 as the count of junction bases outside the gene matches. Inclusive of the bounding cysteine and phenylalanine, the CDR3 is 16 residues long. Solely the CDR3 DNA is kept, with 48 bases framed from the first base. This clonotype was observed a few times. Its antigen target is currently unknown. The input lacks base qualities; no much larger clone sits a single base away.

The material sequenced was PBMCs. The rearranged segments are TRBV12-3 or TRBV12-4 and TRBJ2-1, with 7 bases matching TRBD1. The source of this sequence is a human donor in good health (CMV status not recorded). Some clones in this sample may be carry-over from other donors' samples. The nucleotide sequence is TGTGCCAGCAGTCTGAGCCGGACAGGTCCCCGAAATGAGCAGTTCTTC. Its translation reads: CASSLSRTGPRNEQFF.